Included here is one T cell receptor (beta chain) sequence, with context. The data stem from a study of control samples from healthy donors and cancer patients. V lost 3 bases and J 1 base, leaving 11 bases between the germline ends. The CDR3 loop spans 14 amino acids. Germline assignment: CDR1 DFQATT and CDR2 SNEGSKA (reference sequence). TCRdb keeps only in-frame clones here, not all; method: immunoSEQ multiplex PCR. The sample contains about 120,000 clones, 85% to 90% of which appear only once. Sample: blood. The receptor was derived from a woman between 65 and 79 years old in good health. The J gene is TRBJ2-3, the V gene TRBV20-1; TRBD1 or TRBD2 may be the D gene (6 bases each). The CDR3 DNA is TGCAGTGCTAGTAAGGGGGGAGGCACAGATACGCAGTATTTT. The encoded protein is CSASKGGGTDTQYF.